The sequence of this TCR beta chain was determined in a study of shared clonotypes between healthy human individuals. Sequenced by immunoSEQ multiplex PCR; TCRdb stores in-frame clones only, minus some. The table records roughly 2.5 million clones, around nine tenths of them present only once. Among the donors, all were Caucasian adults who lived in Nashville, Tennessee. Study findings and constraints: In this cohort, only blood was sampled, and tissue repertoires likely differ.

The V end lost 4 bases, the J end lost 2 bases, and 15 bases lay between the germline ends. Germline V gene data show CDR1 as SGHRS and CDR2 as YFSETQ. This CDR3 spans 16 amino acids. This clone was recorded once. Its antigen is unknown. Sequencing used naive CD4+ T cells sorted from blood. Sample subset: CD45RA+ positively selected. The TCR sequence derives from a young man in good health. The V and J genes are TRBV5-1 and TRBJ1-4; tentative D call: TRBD1 (6 bases). The CDR3 is CASSAATGTTNEKLFF. CDR3 in DNA: TGCGCCAGCAGCGCGGCCACAGGGACCACTAATGAAAAACTGTTTTTT. The full variable domain, in which reference TRBV5-1 and TRBJ1-4 provide the parts outside the CDR3, is KAGVTQTPRYLIKTRGQQVTLSCSPISGHRSVSWYQQTPGQGLQFLFEYFSETQRNKGNFPGRFSGRQFSNSRSEMNVSTLELGDSALYLCASSAATGTTNEKLFFGSGTQLSVL.